These 2 T cell receptor beta chains were all obtained from the same sample, sequenced in a study of regulatory T cells in long-lasting Graves disease. Time point meaning: newly diagnosed GD, antithyroid drugs for less than 3 months. Construction of the TCR library relied on RNA isolated from PBMCs. Arm-PCR of CDR3 regions and iRepertoire HTBI primers were used to build TCR beta libraries. A single record per CDR3 protein comes from TCRdb applying MiXCR to the multiplex PCR reads. The sample records 400,000 to 500,000 distinct CDR3 sequences, less than 20% being singletons. The data also belong to a second study, concerning T cells in Graves' hyperthyroidism and ophthalmopathy.

This specimen was peripheral blood mononuclear cells (PBMCs), taken at new diagnosis, from a patient treated with antithyroid drugs. The receptors derive from a young woman with Graves disease.

This clonotype was recorded many times. Here the CDR3 reads CASSLSGLAGDSGDYEQYF. The CDR3 nucleotides read TGTGCCAGCAGTTTATCGGGACTAGCGGGAGACAGTGGGGACTACGAGCAGTACTTC. V usage is TRBV28 and J usage is TRBJ2-7, with 14 bases matching TRBD2. V dropped 1 base and J dropped 3; count of bases not matched to a gene: 11. Germline loops: CDR1 MDHEN, CDR2 SYDVKM. This CDR3 is built from 19 residues.

The V call is TRBV12-3 or TRBV12-4, the J call TRBJ2-1; 15 bases match TRBD2. The trim removed 4 bases at V and 5 bases at J, leaving 15 bases unmatched. The CDR3 totals 20 residues. The CDR3 coding sequence is TGTGCCAGCAGTTCCTCCACTGGACTAGCGGGAGGGCCGAAAAACAATGAGCAGTTCTTC. Encoded protein: CASSSSTGLAGGPKNNEQFF.